Below are 27 T cell receptor beta chains sequenced from a single sample in a study of T cells in Graves' hyperthyroidism and ophthalmopathy. Amplified TCR beta CDR3 regions derived from RNA transcripts. When the TCR CDR3 underwent first-round RT-PCR, the HTBI primer set was used. Each CDR3 protein is one row after TCRdb ran MiXCR on the multiplex PCR reads. The sample lists a few hundred thousand distinct CDR3 sequences, roughly a fifth occurring once. The sample consisted of blood. Source of these receptors: a woman in her forties or fifties with Graves' hyperthyroidism.

This clonotype was observed at least ten times. The chain combines TRBV5-1 with TRBJ2-2; 13 bases fit TRBD2. Germline V CDR1 and CDR2: SGHRS, YFSETQ. The CDR3 loop spans 18 amino acids. The trim removed 3 bases at V and 4 bases at J, leaving 9 bases unmatched. DNA of the CDR3: TGCGCCAGCAGCTCACTGGGACTAGCGGGGATCGGCACCGGGGAGCTGTTTTTT. This sequence encodes CASSSLGLAGIGTGELFF.

This clonotype was observed at least ten times. This chain links TRBV5-1 with TRBJ1-5, with 7 bases that match TRBD1. In germline, CDR1 is SGHRS, CDR2 YFSETQ. Unmatched junction bases numbered 5, after V lost 5 bases and J lost 0 bases. The CDR3 spans 15 residues. The CDR3 DNA reads TGCGCCAGCAGGAGGGGGACAGATAGCAATCAGCCCCAGCATTTT. It codes for CASRRGTDSNQPQHF.

This chain connects TRBV20-1 to TRBJ1-4, with a weak D call TRBD1 (5 bases). The germline V gene encodes CDR1 DFQATT and CDR2 SNEGSKA (reference sequence). V was pared by 5 bases and J by 6 bases, with 7 bases between. The CDR3 length is 11 residues. CDR3 DNA sequence: TGCAGTGCTGGGACCGATGAAAAACTGTTTTTT. Its protein product is CSAGTDEKLFF.

This clonotype was recorded at least ten times. The chain links TRBV6-1 to TRBJ1-4, with a weak D call TRBD1 (6 bases). The CDR3 totals 14 residues. Between the trimmed V and J ends, which lost 5 bases and 4 bases, there was a span of 11 bases. Germline V gene data show CDR1 as MNHNS and CDR2 as SASEGT. CDR3 in DNA: TGTGCCAGCAGTCGACAGGTTCTTAATGAAAAACTGTTTTTT. Encoded protein: CASSRQVLNEKLFF.

In its sample, this clonotype was seen many times. The chain combines TRBV12-3 or TRBV12-4 with TRBJ1-1, with 8 bases lining up with TRBD1. This CDR3 is 11 amino acids long. Trimming took 6 bases from V and 11 from J; bases not matched to a gene: 5. The CDR3 reads CASSRQGWAFF. The CDR3 DNA is TGTGCCAGCAGCCGACAGGGGTGGGCTTTCTTT.

The chain combines TRBV29-1 with TRBJ2-7, with a weak D call TRBD2 (5 bases). The tail of the sequence fits TRBJ2-1 better, so the J call may be wrong. Germline CDR1 SQVTM, CDR2 ANQGSEA. CDR3 size: 12 residues. The CDR3 bases are TGCAGCGTTGGAGAGGGTAGGTACGAGCAGTTCTTC. It codes for CSVGEGRYEQFF.

The table lists this clonotype with a few counts. The rearrangement links TRBV28 to TRBJ1-1; 8 bases are shared with TRBD1. The CDR3 runs to 15 residues. The ends lost 5 bases at V and 1 base at J; junction bases unmatched: 6. CDR1 and CDR2 (germline): MDHEN, SYDVKM. The CDR3 DNA follows: TGTGCCAGCAGTATAGGGACAGGACCGAACACTGAAGCTTTCTTT. Its translation: CASSIGTGPNTEAFF. Looking up the rest from reference TRBV28 and TRBJ1-1 gives the full variable domain: DVKVTQSSRYLVKRTGEKVFLECVQDMDHENMFWYRQDPGLGLRLIYFSYDVKMKEKGDIPEGYSVSREKKERFSLILESASTNQTSMYLCASSIGTGPNTEAFFGQGTRLTVV.

This clonotype was found many times. The rearrangement links TRBV5-4 to TRBJ2-7; D uncertain. CDR3 length: 14 amino acids. Germline V CDR1 and CDR2: SGHNT, YYREEE (reference sequence). With 4 bases removed from V and 2 bases from J, the gap between germline ends came to 13 bases. CDR3 bases: TGTGCCAGCAGCCATATCAAGAATCCCTACGAGCAGTACTTC. Encoded protein: CASSHIKNPYEQYF.

At least ten counts were recorded for this clonotype. The V call is TRBV11-2, the J call TRBJ1-4; D gene unclear. V was trimmed by 2 bases and J by 6 bases, leaving 13 bases between them. The CDR3 runs to 15 residues. Germline CDR1 reads SGHAT; CDR2 reads FQNNGV. CDR3 protein: CASSLRGGPYEKLFF. DNA of the CDR3: TGTGCCAGCAGCTTACGAGGAGGACCCTATGAAAAACTGTTTTTT.

This clonotype was counted ten times or more. The chain employs TRBV20-1 and TRBJ2-1; 7 nucleotides line up with TRBD2. Germline CDR1 and CDR2: DFQATT and SNEGSKA (reference sequence). The CDR3 totals 15 residues. V shed 7 bases and J 3 bases; nucleotides not matched to a gene: 12. The DNA for the CDR3 is TGCAGTGTCCTGCCAGCGGGGAGGGGCTACAATGAGCAGTTCTTC. Protein product: CSVLPAGRGYNEQFF.

This clonotype occurred many times. The chain combines TRBV11-2 with TRBJ1-1, with a possible D match to TRBD1 (6 bases). V was pared by 7 bases and J by 6 bases, with 9 bases between. Germline CDR1 SGHAT, CDR2 FQNNGV. CDR3 length: 11 amino acids. CDR3 residues: CASKRGSEAFF. For the CDR3, the DNA is TGTGCCAGCAAAAGGGGGTCTGAAGCTTTCTTT.

This clonotype was picked up a small number of times. The chain employs TRBV28 and TRBJ2-6; no reliable D call. The germline V gene encodes CDR1 MDHEN and CDR2 SYDVKM. This CDR3 has 15 amino acids. Trimming took off 5 bases at V and 2 bases at J, with 10 bases between the two ends. CDR3 DNA sequence: TGTGCCAGCAGTCCTCGTCAGACTGGGGCCAACGTCCTGACTTTC. It translates to CASSPRQTGANVLTF.

This clonotype was counted many times. V usage is TRBV11-2 and J usage is TRBJ1-2; 8 positions match TRBD1. Germline trimming cut 4 bases from V and 5 bases from J; bases unmatched to any gene: 12. Germline CDR1 SGHAT, CDR2 FQNNGV. This CDR3 contains 16 residues. The CDR3 reads CASSSLVGQGGYGYTF. CDR3 bases: TGTGCCAGCAGCTCCCTTGTAGGACAGGGCGGGTATGGCTACACCTTC.

This chain joins TRBV18 and TRBJ2-1; D unresolved. Looked up from germline, CDR1 is KGHSH and CDR2 is LQKENI. V lost 3 bases and J 8 bases, leaving 8 bases between the germline ends. The CDR3 totals 12 residues. CDR3 bases: TGTGCCAGCTCACCTTTCACCGATGAGCAGTTCTTC. This translates into CASSPFTDEQFF.

This clonotype was seen only a few times. The chain uses TRBV18 and TRBJ2-3; 12 bases are a match to TRBD1. The CDR3 loop spans 18 amino acids. V lost 1 base and J lost 2; bases outside the gene matches: 7. CDR1 and CDR2 (germline): KGHSH, LQKENI. CDR3 sequence reads: CASSPLQGGQGATDTQYF. DNA of the CDR3: TGTGCCAGCTCACCACTGCAGGGGGGACAGGGGGCCACAGATACGCAGTATTTT.

This clonotype was counted at least ten times. The genes are TRBV6-1 and TRBJ2-3; 11 bases align to TRBD1. The CDR3 covers 15 residues. The germline CDR1 and CDR2 sequences are MNHNS and SASEGT. J lost 4 bases, V lost 5 bases, and 5 bases had no gene match. The CDR3 reads CASSPDRGRPDTQYF. DNA for the CDR3: TGTGCCAGCAGTCCGGACAGGGGGCGCCCAGATACGCAGTATTTT.

This clonotype has ten or more counts. CDR3 sequence: CASSLLAGGDTQYF. For the CDR3, the DNA is TGCGCCAGCAGCTTGCTAGCGGGGGGAGATACGCAGTATTTT. V usage is TRBV5-1 and J usage is TRBJ2-3; 11 bases match TRBD2. The CDR3 sequence is 14 residues long. The germline V gene has CDR1 SGHRS and CDR2 YFSETQ. The ends lost 1 base at V and 5 bases at J; junction bases unmatched: 0.

In its sample, this clonotype was seen a few times. This rearrangement joins TRBV7-8 to TRBJ2-7; no definite D call. Germline assignment: CDR1 SGHVS and CDR2 FQNEAQ. The V end lost 5 bases, the J end lost 5 bases, and 16 bases lay between the germline ends. CDR3 length: 14 residues. Here the CDR3 reads CASSPSDWGHEQYF. CDR3 nucleotides: TGTGCCAGCAGCCCCTCCGACTGGGGTCACGAGCAGTACTTC.

Many counts were recorded for this clonotype. The rearrangement joins TRBV28 to TRBJ1-1, with no clear D. Germline V gene lookup returns CDR1 MDHEN and CDR2 SYDVKM. Trimming took off 8 bases at V and 9 bases at J, with 7 bases between the two ends. The CDR3 covers 9 residues. CDR3 sequence reads: CASGSKAFF. The CDR3 region has the DNA TGTGCCAGCGGTAGCAAAGCTTTCTTT.

This clonotype was counted ten times or more. The chain has TRBV28 and TRBJ2-5, with 7 positions matching TRBD1. The CDR3 length is 14 residues. The germline CDR1 and CDR2 sequences are MDHEN and SYDVKM. With 5 bases clipped from V and 2 bases from J, the junction kept 5 bases outside the gene matches. In nucleotides, the CDR3 is TGTGCCAGCAGTACAGGGGTGGGGCAAGAGACCCAGTACTTC. Translation gives CASSTGVGQETQYF. Using reference TRBV28 and TRBJ2-5 for the parts outside the CDR3, the full variable domain is DVKVTQSSRYLVKRTGEKVFLECVQDMDHENMFWYRQDPGLGLRLIYFSYDVKMKEKGDIPEGYSVSREKKERFSLILESASTNQTSMYLCASSTGVGQETQYFGPGTRLLVL.

The chain couples TRBV5-1 to TRBJ2-3, with 10 positions matching TRBD2. V trimming: 4 bases; J trimming: 2 bases; junction bases outside the gene matches: 7. The CDR3 is made up of 16 amino acids. The germline V gene has CDR1 SGHRS and CDR2 YFSETQ. CDR3 sequence: CASSDYLAGDTDTQYF. DNA for the CDR3: TGCGCCAGCAGCGATTACCTAGCGGGGGACACAGATACGCAGTATTTT. Drawing the rest from reference TRBV5-1 and TRBJ2-3, the complete variable domain is KAGVTQTPRYLIKTRGQQVTLSCSPISGHRSVSWYQQTPGQGLQFLFEYFSETQRNKGNFPGRFSGRQFSNSRSEMNVSTLELGDSALYLCASSDYLAGDTDTQYFGPGTRLTVL.

This clonotype was recorded a few times. DNA of the CDR3: TGTGCCAGCTGGGCAAGGTTGGATACGCAGTATTTT. Protein sequence: CASWARLDTQYF. V and J are TRBV28 and TRBJ2-3; no firm D call. Germline V gives CDR1 MDHEN, CDR2 SYDVKM. Trimming took off 8 bases at V and 6 bases at J, with 12 bases between the two ends. This CDR3 is built from 12 residues.

At least ten counts were recorded for this clonotype. The V call is TRBV20-1, the J call TRBJ2-7; 7 nucleotides match TRBD1. CDR3 length equals 14 residues. Per the germline V gene, CDR1 is DFQATT and CDR2 is SNEGSKA (reference sequence). Trimming at V came to 3 bases and at J to 2 bases, leaving 7 bases not matched to a gene. The CDR3 nucleotides are TGCAGTGCTAGGGTCCGGCAGGGGGCCTACGAGCAGTACTTC. It encodes CSARVRQGAYEQYF.

This clonotype was found many times. Written as DNA, the CDR3 is TGTGCCAGCAGCCCTATAAGGGGGAGGGACACTGAAGCTTTCTTT. Its protein is CASSPIRGRDTEAFF. The V call is TRBV11-2, the J call TRBJ1-1, with D maybe TRBD1 (6 bases). CDR3 length: 15 amino acids. Trimming took off 5 bases at V and 3 bases at J, with 16 bases between the two ends. CDR1 SGHAT and CDR2 FQNNGV come from the germline V gene.

This clonotype was observed once. This sequence joins TRBV5-1 and TRBJ2-7; 10 positions agree with TRBD1. J gave up 6 bases and V 4 bases, and 19 bases lay outside the gene matches. Germline-derived CDR1 and CDR2 are SGHRS and YFSETQ. This CDR3 is built from 18 residues. The CDR3 sequence is CASSPPGQGRVQPTEQYF. CDR3 coding DNA: TGCGCCAGCAGCCCCCCGGGACAGGGGCGCGTCCAACCAACCGAGCAGTACTTC.

This clonotype has only one observation. The chain links TRBV3-1 to TRBJ2-5; 8 bases map to TRBD1. Germline lookup yields CDR1 LGHDT and CDR2 YNNKEL (reference sequence). The CDR3 loop spans 14 amino acids. After removal of 4 bases from V and 3 bases from J, the junction contained 4 bases not matched to a gene. This CDR3 reads CASSRGQDEETQYF. The CDR3 bases are TGTGCCAGCAGCCGGGGACAGGACGAAGAGACCCAGTACTTC.

The chain combines TRBV6-1 with TRBJ2-5; D is perhaps TRBD1 or TRBD2 (5 bases each). The germline gives CDR1 MNHNS, CDR2 SASEGT. With 6 bases removed from V and 2 bases from J, the gap between germline ends came to 19 bases. CDR3 length: 16 residues. The CDR3 region is CASSPSGGWGQETQYF. CDR3 DNA: TGTGCCAGCAGCCCTAGTGGGGGATGGGGGCAAGAGACCCAGTACTTC.